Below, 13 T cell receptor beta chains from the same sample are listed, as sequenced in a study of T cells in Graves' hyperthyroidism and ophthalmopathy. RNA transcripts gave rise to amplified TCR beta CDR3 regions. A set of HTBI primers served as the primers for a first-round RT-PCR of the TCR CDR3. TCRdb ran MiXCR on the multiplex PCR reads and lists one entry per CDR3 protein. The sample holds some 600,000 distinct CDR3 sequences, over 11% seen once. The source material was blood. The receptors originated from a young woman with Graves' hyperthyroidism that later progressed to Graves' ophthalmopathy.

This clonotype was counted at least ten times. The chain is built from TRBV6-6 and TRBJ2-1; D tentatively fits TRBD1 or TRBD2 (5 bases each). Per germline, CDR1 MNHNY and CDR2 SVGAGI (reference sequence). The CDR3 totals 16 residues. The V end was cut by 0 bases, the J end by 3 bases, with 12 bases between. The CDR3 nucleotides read TGTGCCAGCAGTTACTCGGGGGATCCATTCTACAATGAGCAGTTCTTC. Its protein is CASSYSGDPFYNEQFF.

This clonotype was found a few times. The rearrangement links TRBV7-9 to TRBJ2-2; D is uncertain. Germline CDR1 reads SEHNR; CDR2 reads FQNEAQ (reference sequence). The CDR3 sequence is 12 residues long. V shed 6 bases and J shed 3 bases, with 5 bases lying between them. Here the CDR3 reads CASRDYTGELFF. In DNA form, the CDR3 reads TGTGCCAGCAGGGATTACACCGGGGAGCTGTTTTTT. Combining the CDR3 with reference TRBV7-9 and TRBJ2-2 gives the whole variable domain DTGVSQNPRHKITKRGQNVTFRCDPISEHNRLYWYRQTLGQGPEFLTYFQNEAQLEKSRLLSDRFSAERPKGSFSTLEIQRTEQGDSAMYLCASRDYTGELFFGEGSRLTVL.

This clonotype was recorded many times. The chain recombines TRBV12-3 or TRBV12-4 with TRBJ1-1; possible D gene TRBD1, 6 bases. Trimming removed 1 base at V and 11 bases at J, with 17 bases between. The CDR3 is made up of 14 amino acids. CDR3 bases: TGTGCCAGCAGTTTAGGGAGTCTTTCAACAGGGGCTTTCTTT. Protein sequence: CASSLGSLSTGAFF.

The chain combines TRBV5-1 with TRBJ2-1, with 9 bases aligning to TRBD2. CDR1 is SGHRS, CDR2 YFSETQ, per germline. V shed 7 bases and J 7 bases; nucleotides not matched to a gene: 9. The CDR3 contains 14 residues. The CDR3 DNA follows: TGCGCCAGCTCTCCTAGCGGGAACGGGAATGAGCAGTTCTTC. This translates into CASSPSGNGNEQFF.

CDR3 sequence: CASHPIGLFDSGPGKETQYF. The CDR3 DNA sequence: TGTGCCAGCCACCCAATTGGTTTGTTTGACTCGGGTCCGGGGAAAGAGACCCAGTACTTC. The chain has TRBV5-5 and TRBJ2-5; tentatively, D is TRBD2 (5 bases). The CDR3 covers 20 residues. Trimming stripped 7 bases from V and 3 bases from J, with 34 bases between. The germline V gene has CDR1 SGHKS and CDR2 YYEKEE (reference sequence).

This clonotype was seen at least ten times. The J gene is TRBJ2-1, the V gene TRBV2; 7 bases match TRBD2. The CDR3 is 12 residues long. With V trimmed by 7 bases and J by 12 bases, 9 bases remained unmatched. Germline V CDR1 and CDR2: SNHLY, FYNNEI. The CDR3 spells CASTREAPGQFF. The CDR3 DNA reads TGTGCCAGCACTCGGGAGGCCCCCGGGCAGTTCTTC.

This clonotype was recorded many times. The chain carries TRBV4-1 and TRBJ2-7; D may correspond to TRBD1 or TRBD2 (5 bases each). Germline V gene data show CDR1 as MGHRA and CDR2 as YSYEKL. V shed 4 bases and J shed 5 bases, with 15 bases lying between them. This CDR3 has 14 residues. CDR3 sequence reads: CASSPGAGSDEQYF. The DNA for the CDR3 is TGCGCCAGCAGCCCGGGCGCAGGGAGCGACGAGCAGTACTTC.

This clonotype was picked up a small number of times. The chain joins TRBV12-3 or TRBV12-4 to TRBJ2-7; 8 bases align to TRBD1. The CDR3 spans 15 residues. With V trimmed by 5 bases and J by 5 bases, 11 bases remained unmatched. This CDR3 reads CASSKGQAFFNEQYF. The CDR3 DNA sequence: TGTGCCAGCAGTAAGGGACAGGCCTTCTTCAACGAGCAGTACTTC.

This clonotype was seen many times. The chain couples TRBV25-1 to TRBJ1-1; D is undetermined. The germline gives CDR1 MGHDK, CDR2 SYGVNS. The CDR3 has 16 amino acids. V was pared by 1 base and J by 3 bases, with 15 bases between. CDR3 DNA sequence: TGTGCCAGCAGTGAATCTTGGGTGGGCTTGGACACTGAAGCTTTCTTT. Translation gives CASSESWVGLDTEAFF.

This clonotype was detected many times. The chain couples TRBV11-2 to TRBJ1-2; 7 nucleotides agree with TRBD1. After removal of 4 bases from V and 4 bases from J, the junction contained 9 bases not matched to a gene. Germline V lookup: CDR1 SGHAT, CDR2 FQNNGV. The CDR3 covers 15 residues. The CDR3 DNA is TGTGCCAGCAGCTCGACTGGACAGGCGCCCTATGGCTACACCTTC. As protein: CASSSTGQAPYGYTF.

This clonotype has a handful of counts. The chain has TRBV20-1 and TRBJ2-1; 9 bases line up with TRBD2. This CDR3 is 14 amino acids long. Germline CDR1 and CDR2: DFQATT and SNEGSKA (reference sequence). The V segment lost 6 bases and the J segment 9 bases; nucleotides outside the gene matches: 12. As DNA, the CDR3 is TGCAGTGCCCCGCGGGGCGGGAGGGCGGGTGAGCAGTTCTTC. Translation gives CSAPRGGRAGEQFF.

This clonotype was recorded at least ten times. The CDR3: CSARDRGLAVTDTQYF. CDR3 bases: TGCAGTGCTAGAGATAGGGGACTAGCCGTAACGGATACGCAGTATTTT. The chain joins TRBV20-1 to TRBJ2-3; TRBD2 matches at 9 bases. Germline assignment: CDR1 DFQATT and CDR2 SNEGSKA (reference sequence). The CDR3 is 16 residues long. J gave up 6 bases and V 0 bases, and 10 bases lay outside the gene matches.

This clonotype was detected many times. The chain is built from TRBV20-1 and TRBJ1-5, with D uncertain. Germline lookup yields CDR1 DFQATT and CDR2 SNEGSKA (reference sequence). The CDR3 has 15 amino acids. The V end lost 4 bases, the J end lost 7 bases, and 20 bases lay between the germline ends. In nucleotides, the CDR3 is TGCAGTGCTATCCCGGATCCTGGAGAGGGACAGCCCCAGCATTTT. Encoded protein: CSAIPDPGEGQPQHF.